The T cell receptor beta chain under discussion was sequenced for a study of blood T cells in healthy people across ages. The sample, 7.5 to 10 milliliters of peripheral blood, was drawn from each donor. PCR was performed a second time for about 7 to 12 cycles using a sample-barcoded 5' primer and a J-beta primer mix. From the 5' RACE reads, TCRdb called clonotypes with MiXCR, one entry per CDR3 protein. The top ten hold 15% to 20% of the sample, which has 800,000 or so distinct CDR3 sequences, 46% seen once. With 6 bases clipped from V and 4 bases from J, the junction kept 11 bases outside the gene matches. The germline gives CDR1 SQVTM, CDR2 ANQGSEA. The CDR3 covers 16 residues. In its sample, this clonotype was seen many times.

The source of this sequence is an elderly man in good health. The genes are TRBV29-1 and TRBJ2-5; 13 bases match TRBD2. Material for sequencing was blood. The CDR3 reads CSVTALAGGSAETQYF. The CDR3 nucleotides read TGCAGCGTCACAGCACTAGCGGGAGGGTCCGCAGAGACCCAGTACTTC.